The T cell receptor (beta chain) described here comes from a study of control samples from healthy donors and cancer patients. Sequencing used immunoSEQ multiplex PCR; TCRdb keeps in-frame clones, though not all of them. Among 50,000 or so clones listed, approximately 86% were seen once. Germline CDR1 is GTSNPN and CDR2 is SVGIG (reference sequence). V shed 0 bases and J 6 bases; nucleotides not matched to a gene: 14. The CDR3 consists of 17 residues. Sequencing used PBMCs. This chain uses TRBV30 with TRBJ2-4; 7 bases match TRBD1. The TCR originated in a woman aged 50 to 65 with lung cancer. The CDR3: CAWSVPSSRGTLNIQYF. The CDR3 nucleotides are TGTGCCTGGAGTGTACCCTCAAGCAGGGGGACCTTAAACATTCAGTACTTC.